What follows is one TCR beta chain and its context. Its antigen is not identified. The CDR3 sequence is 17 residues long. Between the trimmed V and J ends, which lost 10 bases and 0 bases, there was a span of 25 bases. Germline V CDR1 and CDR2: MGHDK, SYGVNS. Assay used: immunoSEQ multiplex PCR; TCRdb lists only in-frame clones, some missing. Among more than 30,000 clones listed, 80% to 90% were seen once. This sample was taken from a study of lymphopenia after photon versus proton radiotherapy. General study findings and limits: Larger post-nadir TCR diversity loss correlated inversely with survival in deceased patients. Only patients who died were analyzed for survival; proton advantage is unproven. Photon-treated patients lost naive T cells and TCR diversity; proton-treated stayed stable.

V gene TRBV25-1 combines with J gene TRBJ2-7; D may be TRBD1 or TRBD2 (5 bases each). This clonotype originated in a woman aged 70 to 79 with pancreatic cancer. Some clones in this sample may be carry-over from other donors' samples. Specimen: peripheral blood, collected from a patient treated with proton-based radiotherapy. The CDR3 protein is CATRTVPRGNSSYEQYF. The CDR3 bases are TGTGCCACCCGGACCGTACCCCGGGGCAACTCCTCCTACGAGCAGTACTTC.